This T cell receptor (beta chain) was obtained from a study of T cells in narcolepsy. In this sample, this clone turned up a few times. Only in-frame clones appear in the TCRdb table, and some are missing; sequencing was by immunoSEQ multiplex PCR. The sample carries some 13,000 clones, about 88% recorded once. Per germline, CDR1 LNHDA and CDR2 SQIVND (reference sequence). After removal of 5 bases from V and 0 bases from J, the junction contained 4 bases not matched to a gene. The CDR3 sequence is 17 residues long. This chain joins TRBV19 and TRBJ2-6, with 10 positions matching TRBD1. The sequence was obtained from a human donor with narcolepsy. The sequenced sample was CD45RA- memory CD4+ T cells from PBMCs. The CDR3 DNA is TGTGCCAGTAGTCCGGGACAGGGGAGCTCTGGGGCCAACGTCCTGACTTTC. Its protein is CASSPGQGSSGANVLTF.